This entry lists 25 T cell receptor beta chains sequenced from one sample in a study of cytomegalovirus exposure and HLA in healthy donors. Generated by immunoSEQ multiplex PCR, the TCRdb table keeps only in-frame clones and is missing some. The repertoire holds around 65,000 clones, with roughly 92% as singletons. Sequenced material: PBMCs. The receptor source for this set is a young man in good health and CMV-seropositive.

The rearrangement joins TRBV7-2 to TRBJ1-1; a possible D gene is TRBD1 (5 bases). V lost 3 bases and J lost 1, with 12 bases in between. The germline V gene has CDR1 SGHTA and CDR2 FQGNSA. The CDR3 has 15 amino acids. The CDR3 DNA is TGTGCCAGCAGCTTGGAAGACGGGGGGAACACTGAAGCTTTCTTT. Protein product: CASSLEDGGNTEAFF.

The chain carries TRBV10-3 and TRBJ2-6; D is uncertain. Trimming took 0 bases from V and 2 from J, leaving 5 bases between them. This CDR3 has 15 amino acids. CDR1 and CDR2 (germline): ENHRY, SYGVKD. Here the CDR3 reads CAISESSPGANVLTF. The CDR3 DNA reads TGTGCCATCAGTGAGTCCTCCCCTGGGGCCAACGTCCTGACTTTC.

The chain joins TRBV4-2 to TRBJ1-1, with D possibly TRBD1 on 6 matching bases. The CDR3 runs to 14 residues. V lost 1 base and J lost 6, with 12 bases in between. Germline CDR1 is LGHNA and CDR2 is YNFKEQ. The chain's CDR3 is CASSQVTGRAEAFF. As DNA, the CDR3 is TGTGCCAGCAGCCAAGTTACAGGGAGAGCTGAAGCTTTCTTT.

The rearrangement links TRBV19 to TRBJ2-1; 7 bases fit TRBD1. CDR1 and CDR2 (germline): LNHDA, SQIVND (reference sequence). The V gene end was trimmed by 3 bases and the J gene end by 4 bases; junction bases not matched to a gene: 3. CDR3 length: 14 residues. The CDR3 DNA is TGTGCCAGTAGTATTAGGGGACAGTACAATGAGCAGTTCTTC. Translating it yields CASSIRGQYNEQFF.

The V call is TRBV28, the J call TRBJ2-4; 9 positions agree with TRBD1. The CDR3 is 14 residues long. CDR1 MDHEN and CDR2 SYDVKM come from the germline V gene. The ends lost 7 bases at V and 1 base at J; junction bases unmatched: 2. In nucleotides, the CDR3 is TGTGCCAGCATTGACAGGGGGGCCAAAAACATTCAGTACTTC. Its protein product is CASIDRGAKNIQYF.

In its sample, this clone was seen a few times. The CDR3 region is CASSFGGILGGGSYNEQFF. In nucleotides, the CDR3 is TGCGCCAGCAGCTTCGGTGGAATCCTGGGCGGGGGCTCCTACAATGAGCAGTTCTTC. This sequence joins TRBV5-1 and TRBJ2-1; the match to TRBD2 covers 7 bases. The V segment lost 2 bases and the J segment 0 bases; nucleotides outside the gene matches: 14. This CDR3 is built from 19 residues. Germline lookup yields CDR1 SGHRS and CDR2 YFSETQ.

The chain couples TRBV4-2 to TRBJ1-5; D may be TRBD1 (6 bases). The CDR3 length is 16 residues. Per germline, CDR1 LGHNA and CDR2 YNFKEQ. Deletions cut 3 bases from V and 2 bases from J, with 14 bases between. In nucleotides, the CDR3 is TGTGCCAGCAGCCACGATACAGGGATTGGCAATCAGCCCCAGCATTTT. Translating it yields CASSHDTGIGNQPQHF.

The chain has TRBV19 and TRBJ2-1; 11 bases agree with TRBD2. The CDR3 runs 16 residues. CDR1 and CDR2 from the germline V gene are LNHDA and SQIVND (reference sequence). V lost 5 bases, J lost 5 bases, and 8 bases stayed unmatched. CDR3 residues: CASSSSPGLADNEQFF. CDR3 in DNA: TGTGCCAGTAGTTCATCTCCGGGACTAGCGGACAATGAGCAGTTCTTC.

The rearrangement joins TRBV5-5 to TRBJ2-7; 10 bases are a match to TRBD1. The CDR3 covers 14 residues. CDR1 and CDR2 from the germline V gene are SGHKS and YYEKEE (reference sequence). The trim removed 3 bases at V and 5 bases at J, leaving 5 bases unmatched. CDR3 loop: CASSSGTGAHEQYF. CDR3 nucleotide sequence: TGTGCCAGCAGCTCGGGGACAGGGGCCCACGAGCAGTACTTC.

The chain is built from TRBV20-1 and TRBJ1-4; D call uncertain. The germline V and J ends were trimmed by 2 bases and 13 bases, with 8 bases remaining between them. The CDR3 sequence is 10 residues long. From germline, CDR1 is DFQATT and CDR2 SNEGSKA (reference sequence). The CDR3 region is CSARSEILFF. DNA for the CDR3: TGCAGTGCTAGATCGGAGATACTGTTTTTT.

The CDR3 is CASSSPWDRGNEKLFF. The CDR3 bases are TGTGCCAGCAGTAGTCCGTGGGACAGGGGGAATGAAAAACTGTTTTTT. The rearrangement links TRBV28 to TRBJ1-4; 11 nucleotides align to TRBD1. Germline assignment: CDR1 MDHEN and CDR2 SYDVKM. J was trimmed by 5 bases and V by 5 bases; bases with no gene match: 7. CDR3 length: 16 residues. Full variable domain (rest looked up from reference TRBV28 and TRBJ1-4): DVKVTQSSRYLVKRTGEKVFLECVQDMDHENMFWYRQDPGLGLRLIYFSYDVKMKEKGDIPEGYSVSREKKERFSLILESASTNQTSMYLCASSSPWDRGNEKLFFGSGTQLSVL.

The J gene is TRBJ2-1, the V gene TRBV2; D not certain. This CDR3 has 13 amino acids. V lost 7 bases, J lost 5 bases, and 12 bases lay in between. The germline gives CDR1 SNHLY, CDR2 FYNNEI. CDR3 amino acids: CASKREADNEQFF. CDR3 coding DNA: TGTGCCAGCAAGCGTGAGGCCGACAATGAGCAGTTCTTC.

This clone has just a few counts. The chain recombines TRBV6-5 with TRBJ2-5; 7 bases map to TRBD1. The germline gives CDR1 MNHEY, CDR2 SVGAGI. V shed 6 bases, J shed 3 bases, and the junction held 7 bases outside the gene matches. This CDR3 has 14 residues. The CDR3 DNA is TGTGCCAGCAGCCACAGGGACAGAAAAGAGACCCAGTACTTC. Its translation: CASSHRDRKETQYF.

V is TRBV18 and J is TRBJ2-7; maybe TRBD2 (5 bases). With 4 bases removed from V and 4 bases from J, the gap between germline ends came to 17 bases. The CDR3 consists of 15 residues. The V gene's germline CDR1 is KGHSH and CDR2 LQKENI. DNA of the CDR3: TGTGCCAGCTCACACTACGAAGAGGGTATTTACGAGCAGTACTTC. It specifies CASSHYEEGIYEQYF.

The J gene is TRBJ2-2, the V gene TRBV4-2, with 7 bases that match TRBD1. The CDR3 extends over 17 amino acids. Trimming at V came to 2 bases and at J to 1 base, leaving 7 bases not matched to a gene. Per germline, CDR1 LGHNA and CDR2 YNFKEQ. As DNA, the CDR3 is TGTGCCAGCAGCCAAAACACTAGGACAGGGAACACCGGGGAGCTGTTTTTT. This encodes CASSQNTRTGNTGELFF.

This chain links TRBV29-1 with TRBJ2-7, with 7 bases matching TRBD1. CDR1 and CDR2 (germline): SQVTM, ANQGSEA. The CDR3 totals 15 residues. Losses at the gene ends were 6 bases for V and 4 bases for J; bases not matched to a gene: 15. In DNA form, the CDR3 reads TGCAGCGTCCAGGGACAGAATAATGGCTATTACGAGCAGTACTTC. It encodes CSVQGQNNGYYEQYF.

DNA of the CDR3: TGCAGCGTGTACAGGGATTCGAACACCGGGGAGCTGTTTTTT. Translated: CSVYRDSNTGELFF. The rearrangement uses TRBV29-1 and TRBJ2-2; tentative D call: TRBD1 (6 bases). The length of the CDR3 is 14 residues. V was trimmed by 6 bases and J by 0 bases, leaving 11 bases between them. The germline V gene has CDR1 SQVTM and CDR2 ANQGSEA.

The CDR3 nucleotides are TGTGCCAGCTCACCGACAGAGAACAATGAGCAGTTCTTC. Translating gives CASSPTENNEQFF. This chain connects TRBV18 to TRBJ2-1; a weak D match, TRBD1 (5 bases). The CDR3 consists of 13 residues. V was shortened by 3 bases and J by 5 bases, with 8 bases between the two germline ends. From germline, CDR1 is KGHSH and CDR2 LQKENI.

This chain connects TRBV5-1 to TRBJ1-2; 7 nucleotides agree with TRBD1. CDR3 length: 13 residues. V shed 7 bases and J 8 bases; nucleotides not matched to a gene: 11. Germline values: CDR1 SGHRS, CDR2 YFSETQ. The CDR3 loop reads CASSQEGAWGYTF. In DNA, the CDR3 is TGCGCCAGCTCGCAAGAGGGGGCGTGGGGCTACACCTTC.

V gene TRBV9 combines with J gene TRBJ2-5, with 7 bases lining up with TRBD1. Trimming removed 3 bases from V and 5 bases from J; junction bases left unmatched: 1. Germline V gene data show CDR1 as SGDLS and CDR2 as YYNGEE. This CDR3 contains 12 residues. For the CDR3, the DNA is TGTGCCAGCAGCGAGACAGGGGAGACCCAGTACTTC. It translates to CASSETGETQYF.

This clone showed up just once. The gene calls are TRBV4-2 and TRBJ1-2, with D unresolved. Trimming removed 0 bases at V and 2 bases at J, with 13 bases between. CDR1 and CDR2 from the germline V gene are LGHNA and YNFKEQ. This CDR3 region has 16 residues. The DNA for the CDR3 is TGTGCCAGCAGCCAAGATCTTCACCGAGAAAACTATGGCTACACCTTC. Amino acid sequence: CASSQDLHRENYGYTF.

This chain links TRBV28 with TRBJ1-4; D may be TRBD1 (5 bases). From germline, CDR1 is MDHEN and CDR2 SYDVKM. Trimming took 3 bases from V and 4 from J, leaving 9 bases between them. This CDR3 region has 14 residues. The CDR3 nucleotides are TGTGCCAGCAGTTTGGCGGGGGGTAATGAAAAACTGTTTTTT. Protein sequence: CASSLAGGNEKLFF.

CDR3 sequence (DNA): TGTGCCAGCACTACCTACCCCGGACAGATCAATGAGCAGTTCTTC. As protein: CASTTYPGQINEQFF. V and J are TRBV5-6 and TRBJ2-1, with D possibly being TRBD1 (6 bases). V was trimmed by 6 bases and J by 6 bases, leaving 19 bases between them. CDR3 length equals 15 residues. CDR1 is SGHDT, CDR2 YYEEEE, per germline.

CDR3 nucleotide sequence: TGTGCCAGCAGCAACACAGACTCTGGAAACACCATATATTTT. Translating gives CASSNTDSGNTIYF. This chain joins TRBV7-9 and TRBJ1-3; no firm D call. The CDR3 consists of 14 residues. Germline CDR1 SEHNR, CDR2 FQNEAQ (reference sequence). Trimming took off 5 bases at V and 0 bases at J, with 8 bases between the two ends.

This chain connects TRBV2 to TRBJ2-2; 9 bases line up with TRBD2. The CDR3 length is 13 residues. The germline V gene has CDR1 SNHLY and CDR2 FYNNEI. V shed 9 bases, J shed 8 bases, and the junction held 7 bases outside the gene matches. The CDR3 loop is CASTGLAPGELFF. The DNA for the CDR3 is TGTGCCAGTACGGGACTAGCTCCGGGGGAGCTGTTTTTT.